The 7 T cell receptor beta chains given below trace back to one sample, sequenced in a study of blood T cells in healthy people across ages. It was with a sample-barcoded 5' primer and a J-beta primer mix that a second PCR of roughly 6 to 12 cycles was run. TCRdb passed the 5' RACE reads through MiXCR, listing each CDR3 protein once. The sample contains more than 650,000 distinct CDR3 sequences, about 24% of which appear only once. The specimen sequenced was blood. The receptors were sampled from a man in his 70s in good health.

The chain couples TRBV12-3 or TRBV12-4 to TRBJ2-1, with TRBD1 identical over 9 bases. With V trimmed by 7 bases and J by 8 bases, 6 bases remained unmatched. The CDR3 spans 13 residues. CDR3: CASTHRGRDEQFF. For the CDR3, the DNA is TGTGCCAGCACGCACAGGGGGCGCGATGAGCAGTTCTTC.

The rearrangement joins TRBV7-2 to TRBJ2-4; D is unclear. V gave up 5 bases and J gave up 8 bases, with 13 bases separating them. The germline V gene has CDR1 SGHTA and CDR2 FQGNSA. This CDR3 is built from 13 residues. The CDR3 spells CASSLQDFDIQYF. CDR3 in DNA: TGTGCCAGCAGCCTTCAGGATTTTGACATTCAGTACTTC.

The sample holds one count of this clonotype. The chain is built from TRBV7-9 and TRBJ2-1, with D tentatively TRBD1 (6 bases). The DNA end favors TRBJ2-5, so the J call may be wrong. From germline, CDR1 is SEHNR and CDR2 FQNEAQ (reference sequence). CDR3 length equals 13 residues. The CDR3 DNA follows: TGTGCCACACGGAACAGGGACGGGGAGACCCAGTACTTC. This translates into CATRNRDGETQYF.

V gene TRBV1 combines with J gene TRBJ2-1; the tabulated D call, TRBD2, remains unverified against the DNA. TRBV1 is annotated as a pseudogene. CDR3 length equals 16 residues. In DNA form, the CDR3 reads TGCGCAAGCAGCCAAGAGGTAGCGGCAATCTACAATGAGCAGTTCTTC. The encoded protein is CASSQEVAAIYNEQFF.

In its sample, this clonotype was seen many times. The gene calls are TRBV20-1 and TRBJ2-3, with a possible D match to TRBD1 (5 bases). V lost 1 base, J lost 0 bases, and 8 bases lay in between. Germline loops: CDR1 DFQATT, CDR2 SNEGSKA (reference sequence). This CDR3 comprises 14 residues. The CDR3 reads CSARGGASTDTQYF. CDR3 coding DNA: TGCAGTGCTAGAGGTGGGGCTAGCACAGATACGCAGTATTTT.

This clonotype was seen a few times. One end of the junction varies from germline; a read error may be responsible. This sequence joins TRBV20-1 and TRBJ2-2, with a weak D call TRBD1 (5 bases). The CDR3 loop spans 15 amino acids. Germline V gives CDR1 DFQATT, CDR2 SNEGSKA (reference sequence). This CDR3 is CGARERQGYTGELFF. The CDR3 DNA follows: TGCGGTGCTAGAGAACGGCAGGGATACACCGGGGAGCTGTTTTTT.

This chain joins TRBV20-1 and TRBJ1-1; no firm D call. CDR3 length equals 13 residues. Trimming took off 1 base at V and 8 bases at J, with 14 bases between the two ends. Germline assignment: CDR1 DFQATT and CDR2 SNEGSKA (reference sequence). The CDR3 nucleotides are TGCAGTGCTAGAGGCCCCCGCGGACGAGAAGCTTTCTTT. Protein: CSARGPRGREAFF.